This section outlines one T cell receptor beta chain sequence together with its context. The antigen is undetermined. The data originate from a study of OX40 agonist ivuxolimab in advanced cancers. Study-wide findings and caveats: CD8+ T cells were the subset that, on average, had more expanded clones than CD4+. What antigens the expanded peripheral T cells recognized was never established.

The table came from immunoSEQ multiplex PCR; TCRdb's copy has only in-frame clones and leaves some out. Found here are fewer than 65,000 clones, about 80% of them singletons; the top ten hold around 4%. Trimming stripped 3 bases from V and 10 bases from J, with 16 bases between. The CDR3 loop spans 13 amino acids. Drawing of blood for sampling happened at baseline, at cycle 4 day 1, and at cycle 7 day 1. The receptor was derived from an adult with an advanced solid tumor such as melanoma, head and neck, liver or kidney cancer. Sequencing used CD4+ or CD8+ T cells sorted from blood, obtained in a trial of the OX40 agonist ivuxolimab. The chain is built from TRBV5-3 and TRBJ1-1; TRBD1 might be the D (5 bases). TRBV5-3 is an ORF, with its function uncertain. CDR3 in amino acids: CARSSPQRGGAFF. CDR3 DNA sequence: TGTGCCAGAAGCTCCCCCCAAAGGGGTGGAGCTTTCTTT.